These T cell receptor beta chains were read from a single sample in a study of cytomegalovirus exposure and HLA in healthy donors. Only in-frame clones appear in the TCRdb table, and some are missing; sequencing was by immunoSEQ multiplex PCR. The sample includes more than 85,000 clones, over 80% of them seen just once. The specimen sequenced was PBMCs. Receptor source: a young man in good health and CMV-seropositive. Each CDR3 is given with its conserved first and last residue. D genes are given only for firm matches. Expanded clones are given a class, and other clones once, few, many or no size at all.

clone_size: .
v_call: TRBV5-1
j_call: TRBJ1-2
d_call: TRBD1
cdr3_nt: TGCGCCAGCAGCGAGTCCGGGACAGGGGGAAAGGAGAGCTATGGCTACACCTTC
cdr3_aa: CASSESGTGGKESYGYTF

clone_size: once
v_call: TRBV21-1
j_call: TRBJ2-2
d_call: .
cdr3_nt: TGTGCCAGCAGCAAGGGGGGGACTAGCGGGGGGAACACCGGGGAGCTGTTTTTT
cdr3_aa: CASSKGGTSGGNTGELFF

clone_size: .
v_call: TRBV7-9
j_call: TRBJ1-4
d_call: .
cdr3_nt: TGTGCCAGCAGCTTACCAGGGACTGGGGTGGAAAAACTGTTTTTT
cdr3_aa: CASSLPGTGVEKLFF

clone_size: .
v_call: TRBV4-2
j_call: TRBJ1-1
d_call: .
cdr3_nt: TGTGCCAGCAGCCTCTCAGAAACTGAAGCTTTCTTT
cdr3_aa: CASSLSETEAFF

clone_size: once
v_call: TRBV10-2
j_call: TRBJ1-4
d_call: TRBD1
cdr3_nt: TGCGCCAGCAGTGAGTCCGGACAGGGTAATGAAAAACTGTTTTTT
cdr3_aa: CASSESGQGNEKLFF

clone_size: .
v_call: TRBV15
j_call: TRBJ2-7
d_call: TRBD1
cdr3_nt: TGTGCCACCAGCAGAGATCTGGGGAGACAGGGATCCTTGGAGCAGTACTTC
cdr3_aa: CATSRDLGRQGSLEQYF

clone_size: .
v_call: TRBV10-3
j_call: TRBJ1-4
d_call: .
cdr3_nt: TGTGCCATCTCCCAGTCAACTAATGAAAAACTGTTTTTT
cdr3_aa: CAISQSTNEKLFF

clone_size: .
v_call: TRBV4-3
j_call: TRBJ2-1
d_call: TRBD2
cdr3_nt: TGCGCCAGCAGCCAAGAACTAGCGGCTTACAATGAGCAGTTCTTC
cdr3_aa: CASSQELAAYNEQFF

clone_size: .
v_call: TRBV30
j_call: TRBJ2-7
d_call: .
cdr3_nt: TGTGCCTGGATCAGTAAAAGCGGGCTTTACGAGCAGTACTTC
cdr3_aa: CAWISKSGLYEQYF

clone_size: .
v_call: TRBV15
j_call: TRBJ1-6
d_call: .
cdr3_nt: TGTGCCACCAGCAGAGACAGGGGCTCGGGACCCCTCCACTTT
cdr3_aa: CATSRDRGSGPLHF

clone_size: .
v_call: TRBV10-3
j_call: TRBJ2-2
d_call: TRBD1
cdr3_nt: TGTGCCATCAGTCCCGGGACAGGGGGCCTCGGGGAGCTGTTTTTT
cdr3_aa: CAISPGTGGLGELFF

clone_size: few
v_call: TRBV5-1
j_call: TRBJ2-5
d_call: .
cdr3_nt: TGCGCCAGCAGGGACGGTAGCGGCAACCAAGAGACCCAGTACTTC
cdr3_aa: CASRDGSGNQETQYF

clone_size: .
v_call: TRBV6-5
j_call: TRBJ2-7
d_call: .
cdr3_nt: TGTGCCAGCAGTTACTCGGCAGGCCTTCACTACGAGCAGTACTTC
cdr3_aa: CASSYSAGLHYEQYF

clone_size: .
v_call: TRBV4-1
j_call: TRBJ2-1
d_call: TRBD2
cdr3_nt: TGCGCCAGCAGCCAAGGGGCGGGGGGGCCGGGTGAGCAGTTCTTC
cdr3_aa: CASSQGAGGPGEQFF

clone_size: .
v_call: TRBV6-5
j_call: TRBJ1-1
d_call: .
cdr3_nt: TGTGCCTCCGTAAACAGGGCGGACACTGAAGCTTTCTTT
cdr3_aa: CASVNRADTEAFF

clone_size: .
v_call: TRBV4-3
j_call: TRBJ2-1
d_call: TRBD2
cdr3_nt: TGCGCCAGCAGCCAGCTAGGAGGAGTCCCGGGACTAGCGGGGAACAATGAGCAGTTCTTC
cdr3_aa: CASSQLGGVPGLAGNNEQFF

clone_size: .
v_call: TRBV5-1
j_call: TRBJ1-2
d_call: .
cdr3_nt: TGCGCCAGCAGCTTGGCAGGGGTGGATGGCTACACCTTC
cdr3_aa: CASSLAGVDGYTF

clone_size: .
v_call: TRBV28
j_call: TRBJ1-6
d_call: .
cdr3_nt: TGTGCCAGCAGTTTCTACCGGGACTCCTATAATTCACCCCTCCACTTT
cdr3_aa: CASSFYRDSYNSPLHF

clone_size: .
v_call: TRBV5-1
j_call: TRBJ2-1
d_call: TRBD2
cdr3_nt: TGCGCCAGCACCGAGACTAGCGGCTACAATGAGCAGTTCTTC
cdr3_aa: CASTETSGYNEQFF

clone_size: .
v_call: TRBV5-1
j_call: TRBJ2-5
d_call: TRBD1
cdr3_nt: TGCGCCAGCAGCTATACGACCGGGACAGGTCAAGAGACCCAGTACTTC
cdr3_aa: CASSYTTGTGQETQYF

clone_size: .
v_call: TRBV7-2
j_call: TRBJ1-1
d_call: .
cdr3_nt: TGTGCCAGCAGCTTAGCAGTGGGCAGGGTAAACACTGAAGCTTTCTTT
cdr3_aa: CASSLAVGRVNTEAFF

clone_size: .
v_call: TRBV19
j_call: TRBJ1-4
d_call: .
cdr3_nt: TGTGCCAGTAGAAGGGGCAGCTTTAATGAAAAACTGTTTTTT
cdr3_aa: CASRRGSFNEKLFF

clone_size: .
v_call: TRBV6-4
j_call: TRBJ2-1
d_call: TRBD2
cdr3_nt: TGTGCCAGCAGATCAGCTAGCGGGGACTACAATGAGCAGTTCTTC
cdr3_aa: CASRSASGDYNEQFF

clone_size: .
v_call: TRBV10-1
j_call: TRBJ2-5
d_call: TRBD1
cdr3_nt: TGCGCCAGCAGTGAGTCTTCAGGGGGAGAGACCCAGTACTTC
cdr3_aa: CASSESSGGETQYF

clone_size: .
v_call: TRBV10-3
j_call: TRBJ2-5
d_call: .
cdr3_nt: TGTGCCATCAGTGAGTCCCGGCTAGACTCGGAGACCCAGTACTTC
cdr3_aa: CAISESRLDSETQYF

clone_size: .
v_call: TRBV10-3
j_call: TRBJ2-7
d_call: .
cdr3_nt: TGTGCCTCCGAGAGCGACTACGAGCAGTACTTC
cdr3_aa: CASESDYEQYF

clone_size: .
v_call: TRBV2
j_call: TRBJ2-3
d_call: TRBD1
cdr3_nt: TGTGCCAGCAGTGAAGTAGGGAGGGGACAGGGCCCCGATACGCAGTATTTT
cdr3_aa: CASSEVGRGQGPDTQYF

clone_size: .
v_call: TRBV7-9
j_call: TRBJ1-6
d_call: .
cdr3_nt: TGTGCCAGCAGCTATCACCCAGATGTCTCCGTTAATTCACCCCTCCACTTT
cdr3_aa: CASSYHPDVSVNSPLHF

clone_size: .
v_call: TRBV2
j_call: TRBJ1-6
d_call: .
cdr3_nt: TGTGCCAGCAGTGTCGGGACACCCCTCCACTTT
cdr3_aa: CASSVGTPLHF

clone_size: .
v_call: TRBV27
j_call: TRBJ2-3
d_call: .
cdr3_nt: TGTGCCAGCAGTTTATTTCTAGCCACAGATACGCAGTATTTT
cdr3_aa: CASSLFLATDTQYF

clone_size: .
v_call: TRBV2
j_call: TRBJ2-7
d_call: .
cdr3_nt: TGTGCCAGCAGTACAAATCGAATTTACGAGCAGTACTTC
cdr3_aa: CASSTNRIYEQYF

clone_size: .
v_call: TRBV4-1
j_call: TRBJ2-1
d_call: .
cdr3_nt: TGCGCCAGCAGCTCAAGGGGGTCCCGGTTCTTC
cdr3_aa: CASSSRGSRFF

clone_size: .
v_call: TRBV7-3
j_call: TRBJ2-3
d_call: .
cdr3_nt: TGTGCCAGCAGCTTAAGGGGAGATCCCGCAGATACGCAGTATTTT
cdr3_aa: CASSLRGDPADTQYF

clone_size: .
v_call: TRBV28
j_call: TRBJ2-7
d_call: .
cdr3_nt: TGTGCCAGCGGAGGTGCGGGAAGCTCCTACGAGCAGTACTTC
cdr3_aa: CASGGAGSSYEQYF

clone_size: .
v_call: TRBV28
j_call: TRBJ1-6
d_call: TRBD1
cdr3_nt: TGTGCCAGCACCGGGACAGGGCGTTTCCCCCCCCACTTT
cdr3_aa: CASTGTGRFPPHF

clone_size: .
v_call: TRBV27
j_call: TRBJ1-2
d_call: TRBD1
cdr3_nt: TGTGCCAGCAGACAAGCGGGGGCACAGGGGGCTGAAGGCTACACCTTC
cdr3_aa: CASRQAGAQGAEGYTF

clone_size: .
v_call: TRBV5-6
j_call: TRBJ1-3
d_call: TRBD1
cdr3_nt: TGTGCCAGCAGTCCTGACAGGGCCCGCTCTGGAAACACCATATATTTT
cdr3_aa: CASSPDRARSGNTIYF

clone_size: few
v_call: TRBV6-6
j_call: TRBJ2-1
d_call: .
cdr3_nt: TGTGCCAGCAGTTCCTCGGCTAGAGGAAATGAGCAGTTCTTC
cdr3_aa: CASSSSARGNEQFF

clone_size: .
v_call: TRBV5-4
j_call: TRBJ2-7
d_call: TRBD2
cdr3_nt: TGTGCCAGCAGCTTGGTGCGGGGGGGCCTGGACGAGCAGTACTTC
cdr3_aa: CASSLVRGGLDEQYF